Following are 31 T cell receptor beta chains from one sample sequenced in a study of shared clonotypes between healthy human individuals. Positive CCR7 selection of CD45RO-negative cells yielded the naive CD8 cells, and terminally differentiated effector memory CD45RA+ cells were excluded. Data came from immunoSEQ multiplex PCR; TCRdb stores just in-frame clones and leaves some out. The sample lists about 590,000 clones; roughly 95% were seen once. Sequencing was carried out using naive CD8+ T cells sorted from blood. Receptors were obtained from a young woman in good health.

The gene calls are TRBV2 and TRBJ1-2; the match to TRBD1 covers 11 bases. The V gene end was trimmed by 5 bases and the J gene end by 4 bases; junction bases not matched to a gene: 3. Germline CDR1 is SNHLY and CDR2 is FYNNEI. The CDR3 spans 14 residues. CDR3 DNA sequence: TGTGCCAGCAGTCGGACAGGGGGCGGCTATGGCTACACCTTC. Its translation is CASSRTGGGYGYTF.

The CDR3 sequence: CASSLKSRLAGVAETQYF. DNA of the CDR3: TGCGCCAGCAGCTTGAAGAGTCGACTAGCGGGAGTGGCAGAGACCCAGTACTTC. This rearrangement joins TRBV5-1 to TRBJ2-5, with 12 bases that match TRBD2. Germline V gene data show CDR1 as SGHRS and CDR2 as YFSETQ. V was pared by 1 base and J by 4 bases, with 11 bases of the junction left unmatched. The CDR3 extends over 18 amino acids.

The rearrangement uses TRBV2 and TRBJ1-2, with TRBD1 identical over 9 bases. Germline V lookup: CDR1 SNHLY, CDR2 FYNNEI. V shed 10 bases and J 2 bases; nucleotides not matched to a gene: 14. There are 16 residues in the CDR3. The CDR3 is CANGPGQGVANYGYTF. Written as DNA, the CDR3 is TGTGCCAACGGTCCGGGACAGGGCGTTGCAAACTATGGCTACACCTTC.

The chain joins TRBV2 to TRBJ2-3, with unresolved D. The CDR3 is 17 residues long. Germline loops: CDR1 SNHLY, CDR2 FYNNEI. V lost 6 bases to trimming and J lost 3 bases, with 22 bases between them. The CDR3 coding sequence is TGTGCCAGCAGATCCAGCGCTTTAGGCCTCCGGACAGATACGCAGTATTTT. This translates into CASRSSALGLRTDTQYF.

The rearrangement uses TRBV28 and TRBJ2-2; a weak D match, TRBD2 (6 bases). In germline, CDR1 is MDHEN, CDR2 SYDVKM. Trimming took off 2 bases at V and 4 bases at J, with 11 bases between the two ends. The CDR3 runs 15 residues. The CDR3 sequence: CASSLLRLGTGELFF. In DNA, the CDR3 is TGTGCCAGCAGTTTACTCAGACTAGGCACCGGGGAGCTGTTTTTT.

The V and J genes are TRBV6-1 and TRBJ2-3, with a weak D call TRBD2 (7 bases). This CDR3 comprises 17 residues. Germline V lookup: CDR1 MNHNS, CDR2 SASEGT. Deletions cut 4 bases from V and 0 bases from J, with 17 bases between. CDR3 DNA sequence: TGTGCCAGCAGTGCTGTCGGGGGGCTCCTAAGCACAGATACGCAGTATTTT. This encodes CASSAVGGLLSTDTQYF.

The CDR3 bases are TGTGCCAGCAGCTTGGTCCAGGATGGCTACACCTTC. This codes for CASSLVQDGYTF. This rearrangement joins TRBV5-8 to TRBJ1-2; the D is unclear. The germline gives CDR1 SGHTS, CDR2 YDEGEE. Trimming left V 0 bases short and J 6 bases short, with 6 bases between. This CDR3 region has 12 residues.

The chain employs TRBV30 and TRBJ2-7; D remains ambiguous. CDR3 length: 14 amino acids. Trimming removed 2 bases at V and 3 bases at J, with 14 bases between. The V gene's germline CDR1 is GTSNPN and CDR2 SVGIG (reference sequence). This CDR3 is CAWSRELSGYEQYF. CDR3 coding DNA: TGTGCCTGGAGTCGTGAGCTATCGGGCTACGAGCAGTACTTC.

The chain couples TRBV4-1 to TRBJ2-7; 14 nucleotides line up with TRBD2. V gave up 4 bases and J gave up 0 bases; unmatched junction bases: 5. This CDR3 region has 17 residues. In germline, CDR1 is MGHRA, CDR2 YSYEKL. As DNA, the CDR3 is TGCGCCAGCAGCCTCGGACTAGCGGGAGGTTCCTCCTACGAGCAGTACTTC. It translates to CASSLGLAGGSSYEQYF.

This rearrangement joins TRBV5-1 to TRBJ1-1, with 7 bases aligning to TRBD1. Per germline, CDR1 SGHRS and CDR2 YFSETQ. With V trimmed by 4 bases and J by 0 bases, 9 bases remained unmatched. The CDR3 runs to 16 residues. This CDR3 is CASSTRDSGLNTEAFF. In nucleotides, the CDR3 is TGCGCCAGCAGCACGCGGGACAGCGGATTGAACACTGAAGCTTTCTTT.

The chain carries TRBV25-1 and TRBJ1-2; D may be TRBD1 (5 bases). Trimming stripped 7 bases from V and 4 bases from J, with 13 bases between. The germline V gene has CDR1 MGHDK and CDR2 SYGVNS. The CDR3 runs to 13 residues. The CDR3 nucleotides are TGTGCCAGCAATGGGGGTTCCGGCTATGGCTACACCTTC. It codes for CASNGGSGYGYTF.

For the CDR3, the DNA is TGTGCCAGCAGTTCGCCCGCGGACGGTCAAGAGACCCAGTACTTC. As protein: CASSSPADGQETQYF. The chain joins TRBV27 to TRBJ2-5, with D uncertain. The germline V gene encodes CDR1 MNHEY and CDR2 SMNVEV (reference sequence). V was trimmed by 4 bases and J by 2 bases, leaving 14 bases between them. The CDR3 is 15 residues long.

The chain links TRBV28 to TRBJ2-1; D might be TRBD1 (6 bases). Trimming removed 3 bases at V and 7 bases at J, with 16 bases between. Per the germline V gene, CDR1 is MDHEN and CDR2 is SYDVKM. CDR3 size: 15 residues. CDR3 sequence (DNA): TGTGCCAGCAGTTTCGGGCGCCGGGACAAAAATGAGCAGTTCTTC. This translates into CASSFGRRDKNEQFF.

V and J are TRBV5-8 and TRBJ2-3; 9 positions agree with TRBD1. Trimming took 0 bases from V and 0 from J; bases not matched to a gene: 5. CDR1 is SGHTS and CDR2 is YDEGEE in the germline V gene. The CDR3 is 17 amino acids. This chain's CDR3 is CASSLADRGGSTDTQYF. CDR3 nucleotide sequence: TGTGCCAGCAGCTTGGCGGACAGGGGCGGCAGCACAGATACGCAGTATTTT.

This rearrangement joins TRBV28 to TRBJ2-3; 9 bases are a match to TRBD2. The CDR3 has 15 amino acids. Looked up from germline, CDR1 is MDHEN and CDR2 is SYDVKM. V shed 6 bases and J 3 bases; nucleotides not matched to a gene: 7. The CDR3 spells CASSSLAGITDTQYF. The CDR3, as DNA: TGTGCCAGCAGCTCTCTAGCGGGAATTACAGATACGCAGTATTTT.

The rearrangement uses TRBV9 and TRBJ2-4; 8 positions agree with TRBD2. CDR3 length equals 13 residues. Germline CDR1 reads SGDLS; CDR2 reads YYNGEE. Trimming took 5 bases from V and 9 from J; bases not matched to a gene: 7. The CDR3 loop is CASSSGTSSIQYF. The CDR3 nucleotides read TGTGCCAGCAGTTCCGGGACTAGTTCCATTCAGTACTTC. Full variable domain (remainder filled in from reference TRBV9 and TRBJ2-4): DSGVTQTPKHLITATGQRVTLRCSPRSGDLSVYWYQQSLDQGLQFLIQYYNGEERAKGNILERFSAQQFPDLHSELNLSSLELGDSALYFCASSSGTSSIQYFGAGTRLSVL.

The chain is built from TRBV2 and TRBJ2-1, with 9 positions matching TRBD1. The junction had 7 bases not matched to a gene; V was cut back by 5 bases and J by 5 bases. Germline loops: CDR1 SNHLY, CDR2 FYNNEI. The CDR3 totals 15 residues. Here the CDR3 reads CASSRGQGINNEQFF. CDR3 in DNA: TGTGCCAGCAGTAGGGGACAGGGAATTAACAATGAGCAGTTCTTC.

The chain combines TRBV2 with TRBJ2-5; TRBD1 or TRBD2 may be the D gene (5 bases each). V shed 7 bases and J shed 5 bases, with 23 bases lying between them. CDR1 and CDR2 (germline): SNHLY, FYNNEI. The CDR3 is 16 amino acids. CDR3 sequence: CASTGTGIGLAETQYF. In DNA form, the CDR3 reads TGTGCCAGCACCGGCACAGGAATCGGACTGGCTGAGACCCAGTACTTC. Filled out from reference TRBV2 and TRBJ2-5, the complete variable domain reads EPEVTQTPSHQVTQMGQEVILRCVPISNHLYFYWYRQILGQKVEFLVSFYNNEISEKSEIFDDQFSVERPDGSNFTLKIRSTKLEDSAMYFCASTGTGIGLAETQYFGPGTRLLVL.

This chain joins TRBV7-9 and TRBJ2-5, with D possibly TRBD2 on 6 matching bases. Trimming took 3 bases from V and 2 from J, leaving 10 bases between them. The CDR3 has 14 amino acids. The germline CDR1 and CDR2 sequences are SEHNR and FQNEAQ (reference sequence). The CDR3 DNA reads as TGTGCCAGCAGCTTCGGGAGCCCACAAGAGACCCAGTACTTC. Its protein product is CASSFGSPQETQYF.

The rearrangement links TRBV6-1 to TRBJ1-4; D possibly corresponds to TRBD1 (5 bases). CDR1 and CDR2 from the germline V gene are MNHNS and SASEGT. The CDR3 is 15 residues long. Trimming cost V 6 bases and J 0 bases, with 11 bases left between them. The CDR3 DNA is TGTGCCAGCAGGCACAGGACAACAACTAATGAAAAACTGTTTTTT. This encodes CASRHRTTTNEKLFF.

This clone came up once. The chain uses TRBV9 and TRBJ1-5, with unresolved D. Germline lookup yields CDR1 SGDLS and CDR2 YYNGEE. The V end lost 0 bases, the J end lost 4 bases, and 5 bases lay between the germline ends. The CDR3 spans 13 residues. The CDR3 loop is CASSVALNQPQHF. Here the CDR3 DNA reads TGTGCCAGCAGCGTAGCTCTGAATCAGCCCCAGCATTTT.

The chain employs TRBV28 and TRBJ1-5; the D gene is possibly TRBD1 (6 bases). The ends were cut back, 5 bases at V and 5 bases at J, with 13 bases in the middle. The CDR3 spans 14 residues. Germline CDR1 and CDR2: MDHEN and SYDVKM. CDR3 coding DNA: TGTGCCAGCAGTACCCCAGGGGCGGATCAGCCCCAGCATTTT. Translated: CASSTPGADQPQHF.

The genes are TRBV15 and TRBJ1-5; D ambiguous. Germline V gene lookup returns CDR1 LNHNV and CDR2 YYDKDF (reference sequence). V was cut by 2 bases and J by 8 bases, with 10 bases left in between. The CDR3 contains 13 residues. DNA of the CDR3: TGTGCCACCAGCAGATCCTCGCTTGAGCCCCAGCATTTT. Protein product: CATSRSSLEPQHF.

The chain couples TRBV28 to TRBJ1-1, with 8 bases identical to TRBD1. The germline gives CDR1 MDHEN, CDR2 SYDVKM. V gave up 7 bases and J gave up 3 bases; unmatched junction bases: 4. This CDR3 has 13 amino acids. CDR3: CASTTGGYTEAFF. The CDR3 DNA sequence: TGTGCCAGCACTACAGGGGGTTACACTGAAGCTTTCTTT.

About this clone itself: The sample contains more than one DNA sequence encoding this CDR3. The V and J genes are TRBV5-6 and TRBJ2-7, with 7 bases matching TRBD1. CDR3 length: 14 residues. Germline CDR1 and CDR2: SGHDT and YYEEEE. J was trimmed by 2 bases and V by 2 bases; bases with no gene match: 4. The CDR3 nucleotides are TGTGCCAGCAGCTTAGGAACAGGGGCCTACGAGCAGTACTTC. Its translation is CASSLGTGAYEQYF.

The rearrangement uses TRBV7-9 and TRBJ2-7; D is unresolved. Per germline, CDR1 SEHNR and CDR2 FQNEAQ (reference sequence). V was cut by 2 bases and J by 2 bases, with 1 base left in between. The CDR3 runs 11 residues. The CDR3 nucleotides read TGTGCCAGCAGCTTAACCTACGAGCAGTACTTC. Residues: CASSLTYEQYF.

This chain joins TRBV7-8 and TRBJ2-1; TRBD1 might be the D (6 bases). Germline-derived CDR1 and CDR2 are SGHVS and FQNEAQ. The CDR3 is 14 amino acids. Trimming shortened V by 1 base and J by 7 bases, and 11 bases separated the two germline ends. CDR3 DNA: TGTGCCAGCAGCTTAGGGGGGCGAGGGAATGAGCAGTTCTTC. Protein product: CASSLGGRGNEQFF.

The CDR3 nucleotides are TGTGCCAGCAGCTCCTATTCGGGACTAGCGGGAGCCTACGAGCAGTACTTC. This sequence encodes CASSSYSGLAGAYEQYF. The rearrangement joins TRBV13 to TRBJ2-7, with 14 positions matching TRBD2. Germline-derived CDR1 and CDR2 are PRHDT and FYEKMQ (reference sequence). The J segment lost 2 bases and the V segment lost 4 bases, leaving 7 bases of the junction unmatched. CDR3 length equals 17 residues.

The V call is TRBV7-5, the J call TRBJ2-2. TRBV7-5 is designated a pseudogene. This CDR3 contains 16 residues. The CDR3 nucleotides read TGTGTCAGAAGCCCGGGCCTTCTCTCGAACACCGGGGAGCTGTTTTTT. This encodes CVRSPGLLSNTGELFF.

The V call is TRBV6-5, the J call TRBJ1-1, with TRBD1 matching over 7 bases. The CDR3 loop spans 14 amino acids. V dropped 7 bases and J dropped 11; count of bases not matched to a gene: 16. The germline V gene has CDR1 MNHEY and CDR2 SVGAGI. The CDR3 is CASTPVGDSLAAFF. CDR3 bases: TGTGCCAGCACCCCTGTGGGGGACAGCTTAGCGGCTTTCTTT.

The genes are TRBV15 and TRBJ1-4; D not resolved. Between the trimmed V and J ends, which lost 1 base and 8 bases, there was a span of 17 bases. The CDR3 has 16 amino acids. Germline V gene lookup returns CDR1 LNHNV and CDR2 YYDKDF (reference sequence). The CDR3 DNA is TGTGCCACCAGCAGAGGCCCCCTGGGATCGGAGGAAAAACTGTTTTTT. Protein: CATSRGPLGSEEKLFF.